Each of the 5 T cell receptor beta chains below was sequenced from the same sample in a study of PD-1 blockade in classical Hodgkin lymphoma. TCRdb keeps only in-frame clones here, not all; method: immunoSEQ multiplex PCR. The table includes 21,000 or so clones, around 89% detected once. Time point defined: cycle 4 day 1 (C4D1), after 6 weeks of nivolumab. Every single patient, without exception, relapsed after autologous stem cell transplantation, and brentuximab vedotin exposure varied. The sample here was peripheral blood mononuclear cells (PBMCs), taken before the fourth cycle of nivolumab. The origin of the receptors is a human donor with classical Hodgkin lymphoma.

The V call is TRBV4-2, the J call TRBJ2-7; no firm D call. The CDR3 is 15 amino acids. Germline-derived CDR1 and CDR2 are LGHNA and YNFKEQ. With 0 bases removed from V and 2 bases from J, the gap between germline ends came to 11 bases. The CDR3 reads CASSQDRYYAYEQYF. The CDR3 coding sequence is TGTGCCAGCAGCCAAGACAGGTATTACGCCTACGAGCAGTACTTC.

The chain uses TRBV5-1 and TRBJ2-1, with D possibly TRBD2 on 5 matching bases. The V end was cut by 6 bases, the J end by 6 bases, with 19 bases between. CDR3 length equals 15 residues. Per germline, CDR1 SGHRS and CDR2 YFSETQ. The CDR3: CASTPLENSVNEQFF. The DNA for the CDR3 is TGCGCCAGCACCCCACTAGAGAACTCGGTCAATGAGCAGTTCTTC.

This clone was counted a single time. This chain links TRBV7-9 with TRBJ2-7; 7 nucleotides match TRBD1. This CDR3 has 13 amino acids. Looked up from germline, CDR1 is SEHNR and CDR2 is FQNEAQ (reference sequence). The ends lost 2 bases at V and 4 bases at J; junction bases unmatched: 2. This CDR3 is CASSLQGEYEQYF. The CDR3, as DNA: TGTGCCAGCAGCTTACAGGGGGAATACGAGCAGTACTTC.

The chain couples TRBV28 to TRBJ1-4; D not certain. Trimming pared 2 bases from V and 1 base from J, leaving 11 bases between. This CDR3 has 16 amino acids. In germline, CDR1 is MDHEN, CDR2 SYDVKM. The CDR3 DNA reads TGTGCCAGCAGTTTAAGGAGGGTTCTAACTAATGAAAAACTGTTTTTT. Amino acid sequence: CASSLRRVLTNEKLFF.

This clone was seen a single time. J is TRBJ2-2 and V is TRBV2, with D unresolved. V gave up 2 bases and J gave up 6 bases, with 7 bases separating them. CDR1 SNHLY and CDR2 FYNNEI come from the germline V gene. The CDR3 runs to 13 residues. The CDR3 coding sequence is TGTGCCAGCAGTGAATTTGTGGCCGGGGAGCTGTTTTTT. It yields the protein CASSEFVAGELFF.